This T cell receptor beta chain was sequenced during a study of early T cells in non-severe SARS-CoV-2 infection. Study results and caveats: VDJdb-based annotation leaned toward anti-spike CD8 responses and missed private and CD4 specificities.

TCRdb re-derived calls from the 5' RACE reads in MiXCR, one entry per CDR3 protein. Seen here are some 54,000 distinct CDR3 sequences, roughly 10% observed once, and the top ten hold around 8.3%. The germline V gene has CDR1 SGHNT and CDR2 YYREEE (reference sequence). Trimming removed 0 bases from V and 7 bases from J, with 17 bases in between. The CDR3 runs 16 residues. This clonotype was counted many times. Antigen specificity is unknown. The chain recombines TRBV5-4 with TRBJ2-1; D may be TRBD2 (6 bases). Material for sequencing was whole blood. This sequence originates from an adult who was a healthcare worker with PCR-confirmed SARS-CoV-2 infection or an uninfected control (not recorded which). The chain's CDR3 is CASSLARGLALNEQFF. The DNA for the CDR3 is TGTGCCAGCAGCTTGGCACGAGGGCTAGCGTTGAATGAGCAGTTCTTC.